This entry describes one TCR beta chain. Its antigen is unknown. Base qualities were left out, and no much larger clone turns up one base away. These data are taken from a study of blood T cell repertoires in COVID-19 (dated by TCRdb to about 2020). With respect to the entire study: The collaborator samples originated in the United States, Italy and Spain and spanned the acute and convalescent phases of COVID-19. A de-identified subject ID, COVID-19 status, age in years and sex were almost always included in the sample metadata. The dataset comprised deeply sampled blood TCRbeta repertoires from subjects exposed to, actively infected with, or recovered from COVID-19. HLA class I and class II types, where available, came from metadata supplied by the sample provider rather than from assay-based typing. Samples were obtained from the ongoing ImmuneRACE study (first 160 participants) and from 1,254 subjects provided by 6 global collaborators. The repertoires were released in a freely available public database intended as a resource for research on the immune response to SARS-CoV-2. The prospective study material was composed of cDNA or gDNA derived from T cells, B-cell-depleted T cells, or PBMCs.

The cysteine opens and the phenylalanine closes a CDR3 of 14 amino acids. The kept DNA is CDR3 alone, 42 bases in frame from the first base. CDR1 and CDR2 are drawn from the germline V gene (reference sequence): LNHDA, SQIVND. Here V drops 5 bases and J drops 6 bases, and the junction holds 7 bases not matched to any gene. TCRbeta CDR3 regions were amplified from genomic DNA by means of the immunoSEQ Assay, a bias-controlled multiplex PCR. In the source study's methods: Within the assay, amplification of reference gene primers was used to estimate how many nucleated cells each sample contained. To quantify the absolute abundance of each unique TCRbeta CDR3 rearrangement, sequence reads were collapsed and filtered. For each sample, productive Simpson clonality was calculated as the square root of Simpson's diversity index over productive rearrangements. Imported from immuneACCESS, the table was reduced by TCRdb to in-frame sequences with V and J called. These copies leave out some clones; in studies compared against another copy, an unresolved V gene accounts for under half, and the cause of the remainder is not known. Clonal size and the V and J genes are those of that table, whereas D and trimming came from the DNA. The sample table holds 110,000 to 150,000 clones, of which under 80% were seen once. The ten biggest clones cover 4.2% of the sample.

The research as a whole found: The amount of clinical and demographic metadata varied by source and participant and was provided uncurated.

Collaborating institutions collected whole blood in K2EDTA tubes following their own protocols. For TCRbeta analysis, collaborator samples were shipped as frozen whole blood, as isolated PBMCs, or as DNA extracted from either sample type. The origin of this receptor is a man aged 60 to 75 with acute or convalescent COVID-19. The sequenced sample consisted of peripheral blood. The receptor chain draws on TRBV19 and TRBJ1-5; TRBD1 lines up with 7 middle nucleotides. The nucleotide sequence reads as follows: TGTGCCAGTAGTCTAACAGGGGTTGGTCAGCCCCAGCATTTT. The encoded protein is CASSLTGVGQPQHF.